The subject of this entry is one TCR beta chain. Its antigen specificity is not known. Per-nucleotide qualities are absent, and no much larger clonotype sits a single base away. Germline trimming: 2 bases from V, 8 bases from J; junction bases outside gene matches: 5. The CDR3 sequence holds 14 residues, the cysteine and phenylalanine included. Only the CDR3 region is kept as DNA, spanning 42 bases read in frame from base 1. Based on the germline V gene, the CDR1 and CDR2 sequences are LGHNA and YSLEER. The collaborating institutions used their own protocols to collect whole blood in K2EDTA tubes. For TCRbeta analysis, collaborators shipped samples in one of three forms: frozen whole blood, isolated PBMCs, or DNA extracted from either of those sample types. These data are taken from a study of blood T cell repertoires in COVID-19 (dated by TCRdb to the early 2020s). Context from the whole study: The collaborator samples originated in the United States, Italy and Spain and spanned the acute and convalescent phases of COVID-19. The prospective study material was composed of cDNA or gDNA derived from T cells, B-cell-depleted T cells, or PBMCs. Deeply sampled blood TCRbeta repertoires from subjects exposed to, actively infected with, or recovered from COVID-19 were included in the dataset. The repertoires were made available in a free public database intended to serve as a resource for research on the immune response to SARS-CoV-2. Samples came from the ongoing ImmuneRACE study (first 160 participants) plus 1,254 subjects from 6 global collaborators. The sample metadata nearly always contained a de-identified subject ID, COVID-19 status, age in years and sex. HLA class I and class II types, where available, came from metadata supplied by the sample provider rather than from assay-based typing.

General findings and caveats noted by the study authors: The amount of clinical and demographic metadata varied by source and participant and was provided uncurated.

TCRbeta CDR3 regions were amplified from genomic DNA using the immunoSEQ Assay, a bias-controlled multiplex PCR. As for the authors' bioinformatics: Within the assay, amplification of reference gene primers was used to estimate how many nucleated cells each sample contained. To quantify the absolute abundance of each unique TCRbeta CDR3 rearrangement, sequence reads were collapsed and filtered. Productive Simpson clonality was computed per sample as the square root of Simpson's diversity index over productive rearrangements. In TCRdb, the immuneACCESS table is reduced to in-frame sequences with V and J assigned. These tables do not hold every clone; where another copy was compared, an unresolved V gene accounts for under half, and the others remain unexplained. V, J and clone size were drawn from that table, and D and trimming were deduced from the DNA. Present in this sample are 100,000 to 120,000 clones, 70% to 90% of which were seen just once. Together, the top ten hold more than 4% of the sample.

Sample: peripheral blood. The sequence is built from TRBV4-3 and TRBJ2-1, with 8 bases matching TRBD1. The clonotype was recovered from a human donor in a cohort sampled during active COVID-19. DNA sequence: TGCGCCAGCAGCCAAAGACAGGGGTGGCATGAGCAGTTCTTC. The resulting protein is CASSQRQGWHEQFF.